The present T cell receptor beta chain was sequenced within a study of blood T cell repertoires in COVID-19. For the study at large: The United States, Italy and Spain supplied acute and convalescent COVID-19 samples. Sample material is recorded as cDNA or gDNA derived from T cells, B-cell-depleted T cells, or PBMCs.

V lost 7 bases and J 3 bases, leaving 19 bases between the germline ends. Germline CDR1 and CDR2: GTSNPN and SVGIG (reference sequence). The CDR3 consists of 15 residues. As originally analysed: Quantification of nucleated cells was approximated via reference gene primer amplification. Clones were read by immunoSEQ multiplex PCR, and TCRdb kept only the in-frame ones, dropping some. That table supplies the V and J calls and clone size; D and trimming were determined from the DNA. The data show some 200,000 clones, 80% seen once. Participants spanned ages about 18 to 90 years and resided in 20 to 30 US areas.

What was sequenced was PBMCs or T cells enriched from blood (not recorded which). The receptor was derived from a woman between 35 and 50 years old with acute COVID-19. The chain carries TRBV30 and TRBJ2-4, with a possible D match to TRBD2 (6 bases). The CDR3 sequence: CAFHSGGPFKNIQYF. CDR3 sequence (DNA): TGTGCCTTTCATTCAGGAGGGCCCTTCAAAAACATTCAGTACTTC.